This record looks at one TCR beta chain sequence and its context. The antigen is undetermined. V dropped 0 bases and J dropped 7 bases, with 16 bases sitting between them. The germline gives CDR1 SGDLS, CDR2 YYNGEE. The CDR3 is 15 residues long. Prepared libraries of TCR beta cDNA carried unique molecular identifiers. In TCRdb, the PCR reads were re-called with MiXCR into one record per CDR3 protein. This table holds a few hundred thousand distinct CDR3 sequences, about 40% found once. The sample comes from a study of post-analysis software for immune sequencing data. Study results and caveats: TRBV5-6, TRBV5-1 and TRBV20-1 were among a few TRBV segments more frequent in patients than controls.

The source is a girl aged 2 to 9 with multiple sclerosis. The chain couples TRBV9 to TRBJ1-2; D call uncertain. Source material: blood. The CDR3 protein is CASSVEGEEGFGYTF. The CDR3 coding sequence is TGTGCCAGCAGCGTAGAGGGTGAGGAAGGGTTTGGCTACACCTTC.